Listed here are 24 T cell receptor beta chains from one sample, sequenced in a study of CD8 T cells in Susac syndrome. Random hexamers served to reverse transcribe roughly 0.5 to 1 ug RNA. Each CDR3 protein gets one entry after TCRdb re-called the immunoSEQ multiplex PCR reads with MiXCR. The data contain about 120,000 distinct CDR3 sequences, about nine tenths of them singletons. The sample consisted of CD4+ T cells from PBMCs. These TCRs come from a human donor in good health.

The chain carries TRBV5-1 and TRBJ2-7; D remains unclear. V was cut by 2 bases and J by 7 bases, with 19 bases left in between. The CDR3 is made up of 15 amino acids. In germline, CDR1 is SGHRS, CDR2 YFSETQ. CDR3 nucleotide sequence: TGCGCCAGCAGCTTTACAGAGCCGCTGACCGGGGAGCAGTACTTC. Translation gives CASSFTEPLTGEQYF. Full variable domain (outside the CDR3, taken from reference TRBV5-1 and TRBJ2-7): KAGVTQTPRYLIKTRGQQVTLSCSPISGHRSVSWYQQTPGQGLQFLFEYFSETQRNKGNFPGRFSGRQFSNSRSEMNVSTLELGDSALYLCASSFTEPLTGEQYFGPGTRLTVT.

This chain uses TRBV7-2 with TRBJ2-7, with 8 bases identical to TRBD1. Trimming cost V 10 bases and J 6 bases; bases outside gene matches: 17. The CDR3 length is 15 residues. CDR1 and CDR2 (germline): SGHTA, FQGNSA. As DNA, the CDR3 is TGTGCCACCCGACTTGATACAGGGGGGACAGGCGAGCAGTACTTC. Translation gives CATRLDTGGTGEQYF.

The chain has TRBV7-9 and TRBJ2-7; perhaps TRBD2 as D (5 bases). Germline assignment: CDR1 SEHNR and CDR2 FQNEAQ (reference sequence). CDR3 length equals 14 residues. Trimming stripped 2 bases from V and 4 bases from J, with 12 bases between. The CDR3 bases are TGTGCCAGCAGCTTAATCGGTGGCGGGTACGAGCAGTACTTC. Its protein product is CASSLIGGGYEQYF. Supplemented by reference TRBV7-9 and TRBJ2-7, the full variable domain reads DTGVSQNPRHKITKRGQNVTFRCDPISEHNRLYWYRQTLGQGPEFLTYFQNEAQLEKSRLLSDRFSAERPKGSFSTLEIQRTEQGDSAMYLCASSLIGGGYEQYFGPGTRLTVT.

The chain recombines TRBV6-2 or TRBV6-3 with TRBJ2-1; 7 positions match TRBD2. V shed 6 bases and J 5 bases; nucleotides not matched to a gene: 13. The CDR3 is 16 residues long. Germline V CDR1 and CDR2: MNHEY, SVGEGT. The CDR3 loop is CASSSNPGTINNEQFF. The CDR3 nucleotides are TGTGCCAGCAGCTCAAATCCCGGGACTATCAACAATGAGCAGTTCTTC.

The rearrangement joins TRBV5-1 to TRBJ2-2; the D call may be TRBD1 or TRBD2 (5 bases each). CDR1 SGHRS and CDR2 YFSETQ come from the germline V gene. The germline V and J ends were trimmed by 1 base and 3 bases, with 7 bases remaining between them. The CDR3 loop spans 14 amino acids. The CDR3 DNA reads TGCGCCAGCAGCTTGACGGGGCACACCGGGGAGCTGTTTTTT. This sequence encodes CASSLTGHTGELFF. Full variable domain (outside the CDR3, taken from reference TRBV5-1 and TRBJ2-2): KAGVTQTPRYLIKTRGQQVTLSCSPISGHRSVSWYQQTPGQGLQFLFEYFSETQRNKGNFPGRFSGRQFSNSRSEMNVSTLELGDSALYLCASSLTGHTGELFFGEGSRLTVL.

The chain carries TRBV29-1 and TRBJ1-5; D possibly corresponds to TRBD1 (5 bases). The CDR3 extends over 15 amino acids. Trimming removed 7 bases from V and 7 bases from J, with 23 bases in between. Germline V gene data show CDR1 as SQVTM and CDR2 as ANQGSEA. CDR3 sequence reads: CSASSGRESGQPQHF. CDR3 nucleotide sequence: TGCAGCGCCTCGTCGGGCAGGGAGTCCGGGCAGCCCCAGCATTTT.

This chain links TRBV5-1 with TRBJ1-2; a weak D match, TRBD1 (6 bases). CDR1 and CDR2 (germline): SGHRS, YFSETQ. Trimming stripped 4 bases from V and 3 bases from J, with 13 bases between. This CDR3 spans 14 amino acids. The DNA of the CDR3 is TGCGCCAGCAGCAAGGACAGCGGGGACTATGGCTACACCTTC. It codes for CASSKDSGDYGYTF.

The CDR3 DNA reads TGCAGCGCCTCGGGGCAGGGGAATGAAAAACTGTTTTTT. It translates to CSASGQGNEKLFF. The chain employs TRBV29-1 and TRBJ1-4, with D maybe TRBD1 (6 bases). CDR1 is SQVTM and CDR2 is ANQGSEA in the germline V gene. The CDR3 sequence is 13 residues long. V was clipped by 7 bases and J by 5 bases, with 14 bases between them.

The chain recombines TRBV20-1 with TRBJ2-1; D is ambiguous. The V and J ends lost 3 bases and 0 bases respectively, with 12 bases between them. The CDR3 covers 15 residues. Germline loops: CDR1 DFQATT, CDR2 SNEGSKA (reference sequence). The CDR3 spells CSASETLRSYNEQFF. The CDR3 DNA is TGCAGTGCTAGTGAGACTCTCCGCTCCTACAATGAGCAGTTCTTC.

The V and J genes are TRBV5-6 and TRBJ2-5, with a tentative D call TRBD2 (6 bases). Trimming stripped 4 bases from V and 4 bases from J, with 17 bases between. The CDR3 extends over 15 amino acids. Germline V CDR1 and CDR2: SGHDT, YYEEEE. The CDR3 sequence is CASSPEWRGGETQYF. DNA for the CDR3: TGTGCCAGCAGCCCAGAATGGAGGGGCGGAGAGACCCAGTACTTC.

The rearrangement joins TRBV10-3 to TRBJ1-2; 7 nucleotides match TRBD1. This CDR3 comprises 20 residues. Trimming at V came to 4 bases and at J to 0 bases, leaving 20 bases not matched to a gene. Germline-derived CDR1 and CDR2 are ENHRY and SYGVKD. CDR3 residues: CAISARDRDSESRTNYGYTF. For the CDR3, the DNA is TGTGCCATCAGTGCCCGGGACAGAGATTCTGAGAGCCGCACTAACTATGGCTACACCTTC.

This chain links TRBV19 with TRBJ2-1, with D unresolved. This CDR3 spans 11 amino acids. Germline assignment: CDR1 LNHDA and CDR2 SQIVND (reference sequence). V shed 8 bases and J shed 4 bases, with 6 bases lying between them. The CDR3 spells CASQLYNEQFF. In DNA, the CDR3 is TGTGCCAGTCAGTTGTACAATGAGCAGTTCTTC.

The chain is built from TRBV7-2 and TRBJ2-5; 7 positions agree with TRBD1. Losses at the gene ends were 5 bases for V and 2 bases for J; bases not matched to a gene: 8. Per germline, CDR1 SGHTA and CDR2 FQGNSA. The CDR3 length is 15 residues. In DNA form, the CDR3 reads TGTGCCAGCAGCCTCGGGACAGTGAGACAAGAGACCCAGTACTTC. It yields the protein CASSLGTVRQETQYF.

The rearrangement uses TRBV11-3 and TRBJ2-3; D gene ambiguous. The V gene's germline CDR1 is SGHNT and CDR2 YENEEA. The V and J ends lost 3 bases and 5 bases respectively, with 9 bases between them. The CDR3 contains 13 residues. The CDR3: CASSFEGRDTQYF. DNA for the CDR3: TGTGCCAGCAGCTTCGAAGGTCGAGATACGCAGTATTTT.

The chain carries TRBV2 and TRBJ2-1; D is ambiguous. The CDR3 sequence is 14 residues long. Per the germline V gene, CDR1 is SNHLY and CDR2 is FYNNEI. Here the CDR3 DNA reads TGTGCTTCTGCTGAGTACAAATCCTACAATGAGCAGTTCTTC. It codes for CASAEYKSYNEQFF.

This clonotype was observed a few times. The chain uses TRBV7-2 and TRBJ2-2; D remains unclear. The CDR3 has 11 residues. CDR1 is SGHTA, CDR2 FQGNSA, per germline. Trimming took off 3 bases at V and 4 bases at J, with 0 bases between the two ends. The CDR3 loop is CASSFTGELFF. The CDR3 DNA reads TGTGCCAGCAGCTTCACCGGGGAGCTGTTTTTT. Using reference TRBV7-2 and TRBJ2-2 for the parts outside the CDR3, the full variable domain is GAGVSQSPSNKVTEKGKDVELRCDPISGHTALYWYRQSLGQGLEFLIYFQGNSAPDKSGLPSDRFSAERTGGSVSTLTIQRTQQEDSAVYLCASSFTGELFFGEGSRLTVL.

The chain has TRBV6-2 or TRBV6-3 and TRBJ2-7; a possible D gene is TRBD1 (5 bases). From germline, CDR1 is MNHEY and CDR2 SVGEGT. The V gene lost 6 bases and the J gene lost 2 bases, with 11 bases spanning the gap. The CDR3 totals 13 residues. Here the CDR3 DNA reads TGTGCCAGCAGGCGGTCAGGGACCTACGAGCAGTACTTC. This codes for CASRRSGTYEQYF.

Here the CDR3 reads CSAGTNTEAFF. The CDR3 DNA reads TGCAGCGCCGGGACGAACACTGAAGCTTTCTTT. The gene calls are TRBV29-1 and TRBJ1-1; D might be TRBD1 (5 bases). The germline V gene has CDR1 SQVTM and CDR2 ANQGSEA. Trimming shortened V by 7 bases and J by 1 base, and 7 bases separated the two germline ends. CDR3 length: 11 residues.

The rearrangement links TRBV29-1 to TRBJ2-7, with 16 bases fitting TRBD2. V dropped 6 bases and J dropped 4; count of bases not matched to a gene: 6. In germline, CDR1 is SQVTM, CDR2 ANQGSEA. This CDR3 comprises 15 residues. CDR3 sequence reads: CSVRPGLAGGYEQYF. DNA of the CDR3: TGCAGCGTCCGGCCGGGACTAGCGGGGGGGTACGAGCAGTACTTC.

The count of this clonotype is one. The chain links TRBV14 to TRBJ1-4; D is unclear. The germline CDR1 and CDR2 sequences are SGHDN and FVKESK. Trimming cost V 1 base and J 14 bases, with 17 bases left between them. The CDR3 is 14 amino acids. The CDR3 coding sequence is TGTGCCAGCAGCCAAGTTTCGGTCTCGACTGGGCTGTTTTTT. Its protein is CASSQVSVSTGLFF. Combining the CDR3 with reference TRBV14 and TRBJ1-4 gives the whole variable domain EAGVTQFPSHSVIEKGQTVTLRCDPISGHDNLYWYRRVMGKEIKFLLHFVKESKQDESGMPNNRFLAERTGGTYSTLKVQPAELEDSGVYFCASSQVSVSTGLFFGSGTQLSVL.

On this clonotype: At one boundary the junction diverges from the germline segment, which might be a read error. The J gene is TRBJ1-5, the V gene TRBV7-2, with D perhaps TRBD1 (5 bases). This CDR3 spans 15 amino acids. The V gene's germline CDR1 is SGHTA and CDR2 FQGNSA. CDR3 sequence: CASRLDGASNQPQHF. The CDR3 DNA reads as TGTGCCAGCAGATTAGACGGGGCCAGCAATCAGCCCCAGCATTTT.

The CDR3 sequence: CASSLLNHGETQYF. As DNA, the CDR3 is TGTGCCAGCAGCTTATTAAATCATGGCGAGACCCAGTACTTC. This chain links TRBV7-2 with TRBJ2-5; D is unclear. This CDR3 region has 14 residues. Trimming cost V 2 bases and J 5 bases, with 12 bases left between them. The germline gives CDR1 SGHTA, CDR2 FQGNSA.

The chain couples TRBV20-1 to TRBJ2-1; 9 positions agree with TRBD2. This CDR3 region has 15 residues. Germline V gene data show CDR1 as DFQATT and CDR2 as SNEGSKA (reference sequence). After removal of 6 bases from V and 12 bases from J, the junction contained 18 bases not matched to a gene. The CDR3 region has the DNA TGCAGTGCATCACAACTAGCGGGCGTTACTGGTAGGCAGTTCTTC. It yields the protein CSASQLAGVTGRQFF.

The chain links TRBV5-6 to TRBJ1-1, with D uncertain. Trimming took 4 bases from V and 4 from J, leaving 14 bases between them. The CDR3 loop spans 14 amino acids. Germline V gene sequence: CDR1 SGHDT, CDR2 YYEEEE. Here the CDR3 reads CASSPPTVGTEAFF. CDR3 bases: TGTGCCAGCAGCCCACCCACAGTGGGCACTGAAGCTTTCTTT.